The rows below give T cell receptor beta chains drawn from one sample of a study of blood T cell repertoires in COVID-19. Here immunoSEQ multiplex PCR was the method, and the copy in TCRdb shows in-frame clones only, minus some. The data contain roughly 150,000 clones, 65% to 85% of them singletons. Source material: peripheral blood. These receptor sequences come from a woman at least 80 years old with acute or convalescent COVID-19. Both conserved end residues are part of each CDR3. Fields, in order: J gene, V gene, CDR3 protein.

>TRBJ1-2|TRBV19
CASSIGRMGQGVYNYGYTF
>TRBJ1-2|TRBV30
CACLKRQLLGYTF
>TRBJ2-3|TRBV20-1
CSASNLDTQYF
>TRBJ2-3|TRBV3-1/TRBV3-2
CASSQDPGGTDTQYF
>TRBJ2-3|TRBV7-9
CASSLASLAVTDTQYF
>TRBJ2-7|TRBV29-1
CSVEGQVGYEQYF
>TRBJ2-6|TRBV4-1
CASSQDNDLSPSSGANVLTF
>TRBJ1-1|TRBV10-1
CASSEQVMNTEAFF
>TRBJ2-7|TRBV3-1/TRBV3-2
CASSQRGTGVGEQYF
>TRBJ2-3|TRBV6-4
CASSDKSGTDTQYF
>TRBJ1-5|TRBV4-3
CASSQGWTGGMESNQPQHF
>TRBJ1-3|TRBV2
CASRGTVGNTIYF
>TRBJ2-7|TRBV27
CASRDGTGYEQYF
>TRBJ2-1|TRBV5-1
CASTSDRLSNEQFF
>TRBJ2-1|TRBV6-5
CASSSRGSGGAEQFF
>TRBJ1-2|TRBV27
CASSPRGYGYTF
>TRBJ2-4|TRBV9
CASSVEDRLGAKNIQYF
>TRBJ1-5|TRBV5-1
CASSSGTGNQPQHF
>TRBJ1-1|TRBV6-7
CASSYSTMGTVEAFF
>TRBJ2-2|TRBV5-1
CASELAGENTGELFF
>TRBJ1-2|TRBV3-1/TRBV3-2
CASSERQGPIRGYGYTF
>TRBJ2-1|TRBV6-2/TRBV6-3
CASSKLPGQGNEQFF
>TRBJ1-6|TRBV7-9
CASSFSLTDKPNSPLHF
>TRBJ1-5|TRBV12-3/TRBV12-4
CASTARGNQPQHF
>TRBJ2-7|TRBV30
CAWGTGTKNYEQYF
>TRBJ2-2|TRBV10-3
CAISDTPHGGSGELFF
>TRBJ1-1|TRBV11-2
CASSLTGGTEAFF
>TRBJ2-2|TRBV10-1
CASSDWRGGELFF
>TRBJ2-2|TRBV4-3
CASSRNRDTNTGELFF
>TRBJ1-2|TRBV6-1
CASSEAVAHGYGYTF
>TRBJ1-1|TRBV5-1
CASNPTGVFSEAFF
>TRBJ1-2|TRBV19
CASSFAPLQGAGYGYTF
>TRBJ1-2|TRBV5-8
CASSLTGTGGLGDTF
>TRBJ1-3|TRBV4-1
CASSPGDFSGNTIYF
>TRBJ1-6|TRBV10-1
CASSESTVGGNSPLHF
>TRBJ2-3|TRBV30
CAWKTSTVVTDTQYF
>TRBJ2-7|TRBV5-1
CAIPTGDVYEQYF
>TRBJ2-1|TRBV27
CASSLGGKYNEQFF